This T cell receptor (beta chain) is drawn from a study of blood T cells in healthy people across ages. The CDR3 length is 15 residues. The germline V gene encodes CDR1 LNHNV and CDR2 YYDKDF (reference sequence). In regard to this clonotype: Its specificity is not known. At one end the junction does not follow the germline gene, possibly because of a read error.

With a J-beta primer mix and a sample-barcoded 5' primer, a second PCR ran roughly 6 to 11 cycles. Each single sample gave us at least 2.5 million CDR3-containing paired-end reads. TCRdb reprocessed the 5' RACE reads via MiXCR and lists one record per CDR3 protein. The repertoire holds around 1.5 million distinct CDR3 sequences, with approximately 38% as singletons. Regarding the study as a whole: PBMCs left unsorted prevented a conclusive naive versus antigen-experienced comparison.

Collection of around 10 milliliters of peripheral blood was performed for each donor. Total RNA was isolated from each sample in quantities of at least 5.5 micrograms. This clonotype was obtained from a woman under 30 in good health. Sequenced input: blood. V is TRBV15 and J is TRBJ1-1; the D gene is possibly TRBD1 (6 bases). CDR3 residues: CAASDYREADTEAFF. The CDR3 bases are TGTGCCGCCAGCGATTACAGGGAGGCGGACACTGAAGCTTTCTTT.